A selection of T cell receptor beta chains follows, all from one sample in a study of blood T cell repertoires in COVID-19. TCRdb keeps only in-frame clones here, not all; method: immunoSEQ multiplex PCR. The sample lists 240,000 or so clones, approximately 82% seen once, with around 2% in the top ten. The specimen was peripheral blood. The receptor source for this set is a man aged 25-45 years who had recovered from COVID-19. The CDR3 runs from the conserved cysteine through the conserved F or W. The D gene is left open where the match is weak. Size is stated for part of the rows, as once, few or many counts, or as a class when the clone is expanded.

TRBV5-1	14	-	TRBJ1-4	-	CASRQQGTNEKLFF	TGCGCCAGCAGGCAGCAGGGGACTAATGAAAAACTGTTTTTT
TRBV18	15	-	TRBJ2-3	-	CASSPGQVYTDTQYF	TGTGCCAGCTCACCTGGACAAGTGTACACAGATACGCAGTATTTT
TRBV29-1	14	-	TRBJ2-3	TRBD2	CSVEASGVTDTQYF	TGCAGCGTTGAAGCTAGCGGGGTCACAGATACGCAGTATTTT
TRBV10-2	15	once	TRBJ1-2	-	CASLGERESNYGYTF	TGCGCCAGTCTGGGGGAACGGGAGTCTAACTATGGCTACACCTTC
TRBV18	14	-	TRBJ2-7	-	CASSPRWEAYEQYF	TGTGCCAGCTCACCCAGGTGGGAGGCCTACGAGCAGTACTTC
TRBV29-1	13	few	TRBJ1-5	-	CSVLGDSNQPQHF	TGCAGCGTTCTAGGGGATTCTAATCAGCCCCAGCATTTT
TRBV3-1/TRBV3-2	16	-	TRBJ1-2	-	CASSQGTATGIYGYTF	TGTGCCAGCAGCCAAGGGACCGCGACAGGAATTTACGGCTACACCTTC
TRBV6-5	15	-	TRBJ2-7	TRBD1	CASGIPGQGRREQYF	TGTGCCAGCGGTATTCCGGGACAGGGGCGCCGCGAGCAGTACTTC
TRBV4-2	13	-	TRBJ1-2	-	CASSERNGGGYTF	TGTGCCAGCAGCGAAAGGAATGGGGGCGGCTACACCTTC
TRBV2	14	-	TRBJ1-5	-	CASRGGITNQPQHF	TGTGCCAGCAGGGGGGGAATAACCAATCAGCCCCAGCATTTT
TRBV9	15	-	TRBJ1-6	-	CASSGSGKRDSPLHF	TGTGCCAGCAGCGGGTCAGGAAAGAGGGATTCACCCCTCCACTTT
TRBV6-5	14	-	TRBJ1-5	-	CASSYDRFNQPQHF	TGTGCCAGCAGTTACGACAGGTTCAATCAGCCCCAGCATTTT
TRBV5-4	13	-	TRBJ1-1	-	CASSQDMNTEAFF	TGTGCCAGCAGCCAGGACATGAACACTGAAGCTTTCTTT
TRBV5-1	15	-	TRBJ1-3	TRBD1	CASSAIGDRGDTIYF	TGCGCCAGCAGCGCAATCGGGGACAGGGGGGACACCATATATTTT
TRBV6-5	14	-	TRBJ1-1	-	CASSYLQGGTEAFF	TGTGCCAGCAGTTACCTCCAGGGAGGCACTGAAGCTTTCTTT
TRBV6-2/TRBV6-3	13	-	TRBJ1-2	-	CASSRRDFYGYTF	TGTGCCAGCAGTCGTCGGGACTTCTATGGCTACACCTTC
TRBV21-1	17	-	TRBJ1-5	-	CASSKEGGQGGNQPQHF	TGTGCCAGCAGCAAAGAGGGGGGACAGGGCGGCAATCAGCCCCAGCATTTT
TRBV5-4	13	-	TRBJ2-4	-	CASSGGDSNIQYF	TGTGCCAGCAGCGGCGGGGACAGCAACATTCAGTACTTC
TRBV27	15	-	TRBJ1-1	-	CASSSGRGWGTEAFF	TGTGCCAGCAGTTCCGGTAGGGGGTGGGGCACTGAAGCTTTCTTT
TRBV29-1	15	-	TRBJ2-3	TRBD2	CSARTSGGFTDTQYF	TGCAGCGCCAGGACTAGCGGGGGTTTCACAGATACGCAGTATTTT
TRBV9	16	once	TRBJ2-3	TRBD2	CASSAYLAGGIDTQYF	TGTGCCAGCAGCGCGTACCTAGCGGGGGGTATAGATACGCAGTATTTT
TRBV18	17	-	TRBJ2-1	TRBD2	CASSRTYGTSGVHEQFF	TGTGCCAGCTCACGTACTTACGGGACTAGCGGGGTCCATGAGCAGTTCTTC
TRBV19	15	many	TRBJ2-3	TRBD2	CASSLLAGVGDTQYF	TGTGCCAGTAGCCTACTAGCGGGGGTCGGGGATACGCAGTATTTT
TRBV7-2	14	-	TRBJ2-7	-	CASSLEAGHGEQYF	TGTGCCAGCAGCTTAGAAGCAGGGCACGGGGAGCAGTACTTC
TRBV6-5	14	-	TRBJ1-6	-	CASRSQGWNSPLHF	TGTGCCAGCAGGTCACAGGGTTGGAATTCACCCCTCCACTTT
TRBV3-1/TRBV3-2	13	-	TRBJ1-1	TRBD1	CASSHRGLAEAFF	TGTGCCAGCAGCCACAGGGGGCTTGCTGAAGCTTTCTTT
TRBV18	16	-	TRBJ2-2	-	CASSPTRTANTGELFF	TGTGCCAGCTCACCGACACGGACAGCGAACACCGGGGAGCTGTTTTTT
TRBV11-1	15	-	TRBJ2-1	-	CASNTRVGGNNEQFF	TGTGCCAGCAACACTAGGGTGGGGGGAAACAATGAGCAGTTCTTC
TRBV5-1	14	-	TRBJ2-2	TRBD1	CASSIDREAGELFF	TGCGCCAGCAGCATTGACAGGGAAGCCGGGGAGCTGTTTTTT
TRBV24-1	16	-	TRBJ2-3	TRBD1	CATSGPGQGRPDTQYF	TGTGCCACCAGTGGACCGGGACAGGGCCGGCCAGATACGCAGTATTTT
TRBV9	15	-	TRBJ2-4	-	CASSVDGIAKNIQYF	TGTGCCAGCAGCGTAGACGGTATAGCCAAAAACATTCAGTACTTC
TRBV7-2	15	few	TRBJ2-2	-	CASGDPRGSRRELFF	TGTGCCAGCGGGGACCCCAGGGGTTCGAGGAGGGAGCTGTTTTTT
TRBV4-1	14	-	TRBJ2-7	-	CASSQVVYVREQYF	TGCGCCAGCAGCCAAGTTGTGTATGTCCGCGAGCAGTACTTC
TRBV19	15	-	TRBJ2-5	-	CATRDTPYAQETQYF	TGTGCCACTAGGGACACACCATACGCCCAAGAGACCCAGTACTTC
TRBV5-6	16	-	TRBJ1-5	-	CASSLNSGSNNQPQHF	TGTGCCAGCAGCTTGAATTCGGGTAGTAACAATCAGCCCCAGCATTTT
TRBV12-3/TRBV12-4	13	-	TRBJ2-4	TRBD1	CASTPTGENIQYF	TGTGCCAGCACCCCGACAGGGGAAAACATTCAGTACTTC
TRBV15	14	-	TRBJ1-4	-	CATSPRGLREKLFF	TGTGCCACCAGCCCGCGAGGACTTCGTGAAAAACTGTTTTTT
TRBV12-3/TRBV12-4	12	-	TRBJ1-3	-	CASSLVGNTIYF	TGTGCCAGCAGCCTTGTCGGAAACACCATATATTTT
TRBV29-1	11	-	TRBJ1-1	TRBD1	CSVAGTGEAFF	TGCAGCGTTGCCGGGACAGGTGAAGCTTTCTTT
TRBV4-1	19	few	TRBJ2-3	-	CASSGQGSLVDTSTDTQYF	TGCGCCAGCAGCGGTCAGGGTAGCTTGGTCGATACTAGCACAGATACGCAGTATTTT
TRBV25-1	15	-	TRBJ2-1	-	CASSEDQSGSDEQFF	TGTGCCAGCAGTGAAGATCAAAGCGGCTCCGATGAGCAGTTCTTC
TRBV12-3/TRBV12-4	13	few	TRBJ1-1	-	CASSFYRDAEAFF	TGTGCCAGCAGTTTCTACAGGGATGCTGAAGCTTTCTTT
TRBV4-2	17	-	TRBJ1-5	TRBD1	CASSQDGTVYSNQPQHF	TGTGCCAGCAGCCAAGATGGGACAGTTTATAGCAATCAGCCCCAGCATTTT
TRBV27	14	-	TRBJ1-1	TRBD1	CASSSPDRDTEAFF	TGTGCCAGCAGTTCCCCGGACAGGGACACTGAAGCTTTCTTT
TRBV9	14	-	TRBJ1-6	-	CASSVAGTQKPLHF	TGTGCCAGCAGCGTAGCGGGAACCCAAAAACCCCTCCACTTT
TRBV4-1	16	-	TRBJ1-2	-	CASSQDPGGRIYGYTF	TGCGCCAGCAGCCAAGATCCGGGGGGCCGGATCTATGGCTACACCTTC
TRBV27	15	many	TRBJ2-4	TRBD2	CASSSGTSIWDIQYF	TGTGCCAGCAGTTCCGGGACTAGCATCTGGGACATTCAGTACTTC
TRBV6-5	15	-	TRBJ1-1	-	CASSYRRSLNTEAFF	TGTGCCAGCAGTTACAGGAGATCCTTGAACACTGAAGCTTTCTTT
TRBV6-5	13	-	TRBJ1-1	-	CASLQVQNTEAFF	TGTGCCAGTCTCCAGGTTCAGAACACTGAAGCTTTCTTT
TRBV7-9	14	-	TRBJ2-5	-	CASSLQQGWETQYF	TGTGCCAGCAGCTTGCAACAGGGTTGGGAGACCCAGTACTTC
TRBV25-1	14	-	TRBJ2-3	-	CASSGGLSTDTQYF	TGTGCCAGCAGCGGGGGTCTTAGCACAGATACGCAGTATTTT
TRBV5-1	13	-	TRBJ2-2	TRBD1	CASSLQGLGELFF	TGCGCCAGCAGCTTACAGGGGTTGGGGGAGCTGTTTTTT
TRBV19	16	once	TRBJ2-1	-	CASSHRSRSSYNEQFF	TGTGCCAGTAGCCATCGTAGCAGAAGCTCCTACAATGAGCAGTTCTTC
TRBV10-1	15	-	TRBJ2-2	TRBD1	CASSDGQGYTGELFF	TGCGCCAGCAGTGACGGACAGGGCTACACCGGGGAGCTGTTTTTT
TRBV7-8	15	-	TRBJ1-1	-	CASSRTLQENTEAFF	TGTGCCAGCAGCAGAACCTTACAGGAGAACACTGAAGCTTTCTTT
TRBV9	20	-	TRBJ2-7	TRBD2	CASSVGPPGSGGKSSYEQYF	TGTGCCAGCAGCGTAGGACCCCCGGGTAGCGGGGGGAAGAGCTCCTACGAGCAGTACTTC
TRBV19	16	-	TRBJ2-2	TRBD1	CASSIGARGRIGELFF	TGTGCCAGTAGTATAGGAGCCAGGGGGCGGATCGGGGAGCTGTTTTTT